This T cell receptor beta chain stems from a study of blood T cell repertoires in COVID-19. Study as a whole: Spain, Italy and the United States supplied samples that represented acute and convalescent COVID-19. PBMCs, B-cell-depleted T cells, or T cells were the source of the cDNA or gDNA that made up the material.

Assay: immunoSEQ multiplex PCR; the TCRdb copy retains only in-frame clones and omits some. Of about 250,000 clones listed, about four fifths are singletons. The germline V and J ends were trimmed by 3 bases and 2 bases, with 15 bases remaining between them. The CDR3 length is 16 residues. Germline lookup yields CDR1 MNHEY and CDR2 SMNVEV (reference sequence). This receptor was obtained from a man older than 75 with acute or convalescent COVID-19. The gene calls are TRBV27 and TRBJ2-3; possibly TRBD2 for D (5 bases). The sequenced material came from peripheral blood. This chain's CDR3 is CASSLGRGQHTDTQYF. DNA of the CDR3: TGTGCCAGCAGTTTGGGAAGAGGGCAACACACAGATACGCAGTATTTT.